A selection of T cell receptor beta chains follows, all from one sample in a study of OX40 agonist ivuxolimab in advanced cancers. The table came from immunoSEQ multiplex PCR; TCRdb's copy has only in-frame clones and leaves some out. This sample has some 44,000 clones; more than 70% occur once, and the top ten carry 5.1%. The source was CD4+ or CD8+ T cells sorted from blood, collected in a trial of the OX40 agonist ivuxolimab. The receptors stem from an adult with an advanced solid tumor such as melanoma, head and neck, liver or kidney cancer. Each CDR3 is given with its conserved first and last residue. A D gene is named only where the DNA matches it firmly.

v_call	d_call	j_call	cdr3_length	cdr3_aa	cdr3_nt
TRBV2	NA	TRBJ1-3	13	CASGRSSGNTIYF	TGTGCCAGCGGCCGGAGCTCTGGAAACACCATATATTTT
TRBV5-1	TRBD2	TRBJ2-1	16	CASSPLAGGTYNEQFF	TGCGCCAGCAGCCCGTTAGCGGGAGGAACCTACAATGAGCAGTTCTTC
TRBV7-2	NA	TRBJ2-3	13	CASSLTLASTQYF	TGTGCCAGCAGCCTAACCTTAGCTAGCACGCAGTATTTT
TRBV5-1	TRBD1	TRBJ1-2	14	CASTPGQTNYGYTF	TGCGCCAGCACCCCGGGACAGACTAACTATGGCTACACCTTC
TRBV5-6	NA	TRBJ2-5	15	CASSSWGWSQETQYF	TGTGCCAGCAGCTCTTGGGGTTGGTCCCAAGAGACCCAGTACTTC
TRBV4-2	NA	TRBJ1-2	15	CASSQVGEFNYGYTF	TGTGCCAGCAGCCAAGTAGGGGAGTTTAACTATGGCTACACCTTC
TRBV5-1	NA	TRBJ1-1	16	CASSSQTAMTNTEAFF	TGCGCCAGCAGCTCGCAGACAGCCATGACGAACACTGAAGCTTTCTTT
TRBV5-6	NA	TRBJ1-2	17	CASSLETSAPRGYGYTF	TGTGCCAGCAGCTTGGAAACCTCAGCCCCCCGGGGCTATGGCTACACCTTC
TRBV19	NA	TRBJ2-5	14	CASSTKTGRKTQYF	TGTGCCAGTAGTACCAAGACAGGAAGGAAGACCCAGTACTTC
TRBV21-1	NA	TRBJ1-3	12	CAVDGGADTIYF	TGTGCCGTTGACGGGGGGGCGGACACCATATATTTT
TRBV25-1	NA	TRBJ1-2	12	CASSDYFYGYTF	TGTGCCAGCAGTGATTACTTCTATGGCTACACCTTC
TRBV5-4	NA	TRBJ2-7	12	CASSVEGVEQYF	TGTGCCAGCAGCGTCGAAGGGGTCGAGCAGTACTTC
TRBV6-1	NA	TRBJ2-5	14	CASKGGAIQETQYF	TGTGCCAGCAAAGGAGGGGCGATCCAAGAGACCCAGTACTTC